Described below is a single TCR beta chain sequence and its context. The data belong to a study of memory CD4+ T cells and cytomegalovirus serostatus. Clones were read by immunoSEQ multiplex PCR, and TCRdb kept only the in-frame ones, dropping some. The data show about 56,000 clones, over 80% seen once. V was trimmed by 0 bases and J by 2 bases, leaving 9 bases between them. This CDR3 spans 15 amino acids. In germline, CDR1 is SEHNR, CDR2 FQNEAQ (reference sequence). Single viable CD3+CD4+CD8-CD45RO+ cells were sorted as the memory CD4+ T cells. The chain recombines TRBV7-9 with TRBJ2-3; D remains ambiguous. The sequenced material came from memory CD4+ T cells from blood. This receptor was taken from an adult in good health and CMV-seronegative. Here the CDR3 DNA reads TGTGCCAGCAGCTTAGCGTCATACACCACAGATACGCAGTATTTT. Translating it yields CASSLASYTTDTQYF.